This entry features one TCR beta chain sequence. The entry originates in a study of CD8 T cells in Susac syndrome. CD8+ and CD4+ T cells from blood underwent TCR beta sequencing. Germline CDR1 reads SGHNT; CDR2 reads YYREEE (reference sequence). The CDR3 is 20 residues long. The V and J ends lost 4 bases and 4 bases, in that order; junction bases with no gene match: 25. It was with random hexamers that about 0.45 to 1 ug RNA was reverse transcribed. Each CDR3 protein gets one entry after TCRdb re-called the immunoSEQ multiplex PCR reads with MiXCR. The sample carries approximately 300,000 distinct CDR3 sequences, around 89% recorded once.

This rearrangement joins TRBV5-4 to TRBJ2-5; 7 bases are shared with TRBD1. The origin of this receptor is a human donor with multiple sclerosis. Source material: CD8+ T cells from PBMCs. CDR3 bases: TGTGCCAGCAGCCTCCGGTTTCGGCCCGCACCTGACAGGGAAGGAGAGACCCAGTACTTC. Protein sequence: CASSLRFRPAPDREGETQYF.